This TCR beta chain emerged from a study of CD8+CD57+ T cells in acquired aplastic anemia. Study in general: Sorted CD4+ and CD8+ cells gave a mean 3.2 ug DNA, range roughly 0.19 to 30 ug. Whole-study results and caveats: Patients versus controls showed no significant CD8+ Simpson's diversity difference.

TCR beta VDJ and CDR3 profiles were obtained from a genomic DNA template. MiXCR was run by TCRdb on the reads, yielding one entry per CDR3 protein. The table records 150,000 or so distinct CDR3 sequences, around half of them present only once. This clonotype appeared a few times. Its target is unknown. The sequenced patients had an expansion of CD8+CD57+ cells seen by flow cytometry. Blood was sampled before the patients had received any therapy. V was cut by 9 bases and J by 7 bases, with 15 bases left in between. Per the germline V gene, CDR1 is MGHDK and CDR2 is SYGVNS. The CDR3 is 12 residues long. The clonotype comes from a human donor with aplastic anemia. The sequencing input was sorted CD4+, CD8+, or CD8+CD57+ T cells (not recorded which) from PBMCs. The chain carries TRBV25-1 and TRBJ1-2, with D perhaps matching TRBD1 (6 bases). The CDR3 region has the DNA TGTGCCAGTAGAACAGGGAATCGTGGCTACACCTTC. Its translation: CASRTGNRGYTF.